The rows below give T cell receptor beta chains drawn from one sample of a study of T-cell reconstitution after alpha-beta-depleted transplantation in children. TCRdb analysed the PCR reads with MiXCR anew, one entry per CDR3 protein. The sample lists 75,000 to 100,000 distinct CDR3 sequences; about 8% were seen once. This material consisted of PBMCs from the stem cell graft donor, taken from the stem cell graft. These receptors were taken from a human donor who donated a stem cell graft to a child with congenital amegakaryocytic thrombocytopenia. Both conserved end residues are part of each CDR3. A D gene is named only where the DNA matches it firmly. Clone size is shown for a subset of rows, as once, few, many or a class of expanded clone.

TRBJ2-5 | TRBV29-1 | many | TRBD1 | CSTYRGWETQYF | TGCAGCACCTACAGGGGCTGGGAGACCCAGTACTTC
TRBJ2-7 | TRBV19 | few | TRBD1 | CASSIRTGGSYEQYF | TGTGCCAGTAGTATACGGACAGGGGGCTCCTACGAGCAGTACTTC
TRBJ2-5 | TRBV19 | few | - | CASGGPRQAQYF | TGTGCCAGCGGGGGACCAAGGCAGGCCCAGTACTTC
TRBJ2-5 | TRBV5-1 | few | TRBD2 | CASSLVRLRGARGETQYF | TGCGCCAGCAGCTTGGTGCGGCTGCGGGGGGCGCGAGGGGAGACCCAGTACTTC
TRBJ2-1 | TRBV3-1 | many | TRBD2 | CASSQSGTSGVEQFF | TGTGCCAGCAGCCAGTCCGGGACTAGCGGAGTTGAGCAGTTCTTC
TRBJ2-7 | TRBV7-2 | many | - | CASSLNTGIYEEQYF | TGTGCCAGCAGCTTGAATACAGGGATCTACGAGGAGCAGTACTTC
TRBJ1-5 | TRBV10-3 | many | - | CAISEAGDSNQPQHF | TGTGCCATCAGTGAGGCGGGGGATAGCAATCAGCCCCAGCATTTT
TRBJ2-3 | TRBV20-1 | - | - | CSARDQPRTDTQYF | TGCAGTGCTAGAGATCAACCCCGCACAGATACGCAGTATTTT
TRBJ2-2 | TRBV5-6 | many | - | CASSLQGGNTGELFF | TGTGCCAGCAGCTTGCAAGGGGGAAACACCGGGGAGCTGTTTTTT
TRBJ2-1 | TRBV7-2 | many | TRBD2 | CASSLASAGGPHEQFF | TGTGCCAGCAGCTTAGCGTCGGCGGGAGGGCCACATGAGCAGTTCTTC
TRBJ2-1 | TRBV6-5 | many | TRBD2 | CASSYSSGGAHNEQFF | TGTGCCAGCAGTTACTCAAGCGGGGGGGCCCATAATGAGCAGTTCTTC
TRBJ2-7 | TRBV7-8 | many | - | CASSLASTYEQYF | TGTGCCAGCAGCTTAGCCTCCACCTACGAGCAGTACTTC
TRBJ2-3 | TRBV2 | many | - | CASSGADTQYF | TGTGCCAGCAGTGGGGCAGATACGCAGTATTTT
TRBJ1-5 | TRBV5-5 | many | - | CASSSLQGANQPQHF | TGTGCCAGCAGCAGCCTACAGGGCGCTAATCAGCCCCAGCATTTT
TRBJ2-3 | TRBV20-1 | - | TRBD1 | CSAIPSDRVGTDTQYF | TGCAGTGCTATACCAAGCGACAGGGTGGGCACAGATACGCAGTATTTT
TRBJ2-1 | TRBV7-2 | many | TRBD1 | CASSGRQGGNEQFF | TGTGCCAGCAGTGGCCGACAGGGTGGGAATGAGCAGTTCTTC
TRBJ2-5 | TRBV18 | - | - | CASSPPDGLQETQYF | TGTGCCAGCTCACCACCGGACGGACTTCAAGAGACCCAGTACTTC
TRBJ1-1 | TRBV6-1 | many | - | CASSGQLSLTKAFF | TGTGCCAGCAGTGGACAGTTATCATTAACCAAAGCTTTCTTT
TRBJ1-1 | TRBV20-1 | many | - | CSARDPKSSDGRNTEAFF | TGCAGTGCTAGAGATCCTAAGTCGTCGGACGGCCGGAACACTGAAGCTTTCTTT
TRBJ1-3 | TRBV5-6 | many | TRBD1 | CASTRTGEYTIYF | TGTGCCAGCACCCGGACAGGGGAATACACCATATATTTT
TRBJ1-4 | TRBV12-3/TRBV12-4 | many | TRBD1 | CASSFQAQGGEKLFF | TGTGCCAGCAGTTTCCAGGCACAGGGGGGTGAAAAACTGTTTTTT
TRBJ2-3 | TRBV5-1 | many | - | CASSLDEGHPADTQYF | TGCGCCAGCAGCTTGGATGAAGGCCATCCAGCAGATACGCAGTATTTT
TRBJ2-4 | TRBV5-1 | many | TRBD2 | CASSLGLAIGIQYF | TGCGCCAGCAGCTTGGGACTAGCGATTGGGATTCAGTACTTC
TRBJ1-2 | TRBV20-1 | many | - | CSARDFGRTHYGYTF | TGCAGTGCTAGAGATTTTGGGCGGACACACTATGGCTACACCTTC
TRBJ2-7 | TRBV6-1 | few | TRBD1 | CASSTATGSYEQYF | TGTGCCAGCAGTACCGCGACAGGGTCCTACGAGCAGTACTTC
TRBJ2-1 | TRBV20-1 | many | TRBD1 | CSARWGQGFNEQFF | TGCAGTGCTAGATGGGGACAGGGGTTCAATGAGCAGTTCTTC
TRBJ2-1 | TRBV5-5 | many | - | CASSLEAGDNEQFF | TGTGCCAGCAGCTTGGAGGCAGGGGACAATGAGCAGTTCTTC
TRBJ1-6 | TRBV29-1 | many | - | CSVAENYYNSPLHF | TGCAGCGTTGCTGAGAATTATTATAATTCACCCCTCCACTTT
TRBJ1-1 | TRBV7-8 | many | - | CASSLAEGRRAFF | TGTGCCAGCAGCTTAGCGGAGGGGAGAAGGGCTTTCTTT
TRBJ1-6 | TRBV6-5 | many | TRBD1 | CASSYSPGGSPLHF | TGTGCCAGCAGTTACTCGCCAGGGGGTTCACCCCTCCACTTT
TRBJ2-1 | TRBV18 | medium-sized | TRBD2 | CAIRTSNYNEQFF | TGTGCCATCCGGACTAGCAACTACAATGAGCAGTTCTTC
TRBJ2-7 | TRBV29-1 | many | - | CSVSTGADYEQYF | TGCAGCGTTAGTACGGGGGCCGACTACGAGCAGTACTTC
TRBJ2-1 | TRBV9 | many | - | CASSLPPGWDEQFF | TGTGCCAGCAGCCTTCCCCCGGGTTGGGATGAGCAGTTCTTC
TRBJ2-2 | TRBV5-6 | - | - | CASSGLSWGNTGELFF | TGTGCCAGCAGCGGTCTCAGTTGGGGGAACACCGGGGAGCTGTTTTTT